The source of this T cell receptor beta chain is a study of blood T cells in healthy people across ages. Using a J-beta primer mix together with a sample-barcoded 5' primer, a second PCR was run for roughly 6 to 12 cycles. TCRdb independently ran MiXCR on the 5' RACE reads; one entry per CDR3 protein. The sample carries approximately 960,000 distinct CDR3 sequences, 29% recorded once. This clonotype appeared many times. CDR1 is SGHRS, CDR2 YFSETQ, per germline. This CDR3 is built from 15 residues. V trimming: 0 bases; J trimming: 2 bases; junction bases outside the gene matches: 4. The data were also submitted as part of a second study, on T cells of mothers and their children.

Sample: blood. This chain uses TRBV5-1 with TRBJ2-7; TRBD1 agrees at 8 bases. The source is a woman aged 35 to 49 in good health. CDR3 sequence reads: CASSLVQGDPYEQYF. CDR3 DNA sequence: TGCGCCAGCAGCTTGGTACAGGGGGACCCCTACGAGCAGTACTTC. The complete variable domain, with remaining parts taken from reference TRBV5-1 and TRBJ2-7, reads KAGVTQTPRYLIKTRGQQVTLSCSPISGHRSVSWYQQTPGQGLQFLFEYFSETQRNKGNFPGRFSGRQFSNSRSEMNVSTLELGDSALYLCASSLVQGDPYEQYFGPGTRLTVT.